This TCR beta chain originates from a study of identical twins' blood T cells. Study outcomes and limitations: Twins reportedly had markedly more similar V usage than unrelated donors, even among out-of-frame TCRbeta clonotypes. Twin repertoire similarity may partly reflect shared environment.

V dropped 2 bases and J dropped 3; count of bases not matched to a gene: 0. The germline V gene encodes CDR1 ENHRY and CDR2 SYGVKD. The CDR3 is 14 residues long. TCR cDNA libraries came from RNA via a modified published protocol. In TCRdb, the 5' RACE reads were re-called with MiXCR into one record per CDR3 protein. The sample comprises 400,000 or so distinct CDR3 sequences, more than 25% of which are singletons, and more than 5.5% rests with the top ten. With respect to this clonotype: No antigen is known for it.

The TCR originated in a woman aged 18-55 years in good health. V gene TRBV10-3 combines with J gene TRBJ2-2, with 7 nucleotides matching TRBD2. Sequenced material: PBMCs. CDR3 coding DNA: TGTGCCATCAGTGAGGCGGGGGACACCGGGGAGCTGTTTTTT. Its protein is CAISEAGDTGELFF.